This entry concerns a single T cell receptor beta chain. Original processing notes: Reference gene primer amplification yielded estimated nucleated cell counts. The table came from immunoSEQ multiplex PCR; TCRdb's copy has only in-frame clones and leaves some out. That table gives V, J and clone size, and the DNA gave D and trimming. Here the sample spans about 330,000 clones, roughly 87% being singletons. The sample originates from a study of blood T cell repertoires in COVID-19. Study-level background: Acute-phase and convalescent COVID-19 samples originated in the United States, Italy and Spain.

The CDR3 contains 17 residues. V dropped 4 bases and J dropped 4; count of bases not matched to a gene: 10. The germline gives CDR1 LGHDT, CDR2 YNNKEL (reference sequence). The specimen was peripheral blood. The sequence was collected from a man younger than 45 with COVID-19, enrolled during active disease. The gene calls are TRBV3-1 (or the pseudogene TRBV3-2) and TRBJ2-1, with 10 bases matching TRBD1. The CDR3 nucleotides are TGTGCCAGCAGCCTTCCTGGACAGGGGGTTGAGTACAATGAGCAGTTCTTC. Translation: CASSLPGQGVEYNEQFF.